The rows below give T cell receptor beta chains drawn from one sample of a study of patients and donors after allogeneic stem cell transplantation. TCRdb re-analysed the RT-PCR reads in MiXCR, keeping a single row per CDR3 protein. The sample yields approximately 160,000 distinct CDR3 sequences, about 30% seen once. Sequenced: blood, either unsorted or a sorted T cell fraction (not recorded which). Source of these receptors: a human donor who was either an allogeneic HSCT recipient or a stem cell or donor lymphocyte infusion donor (not recorded which). It is not recorded whose cells these are; they may come from a transplant donor. The CDR3 runs from the conserved cysteine through the conserved F or W. D genes are given only for firm matches. Expanded clones are given a class, and other clones once, few, many or no size at all.

abundance,len,v_gene,d_gene,j_gene,CDR3aa,CDR3nt
few,15,TRBV23-1,.,TRBJ1-6,CASSQLRFRNSPLHF,TGCGCCAGCAGTCAACTCAGATTCAGGAATTCACCCCTCCACTTT
few,13,TRBV6-6,TRBD1,TRBJ1-2,CASSAGTAHGYTF,TGTGCCAGCAGCGCCGGGACAGCCCATGGCTACACCTTC
.,12,TRBV12-3/TRBV12-4,.,TRBJ1-2,CASSSRVGGYTF,TGTGCCAGCAGTTCCAGGGTTGGTGGCTACACCTTC
few,13,TRBV7-2,.,TRBJ1-1,CASSLGRKDQAFF,TGTGCCAGCAGCTTAGGGCGAAAGGACCAAGCTTTCTTT
.,14,TRBV7-9,TRBD1,TRBJ2-7,CASSPIGTGYEQYF,TGTGCCAGCAGCCCAATCGGGACAGGTTACGAGCAGTACTTC
medium-sized,12,TRBV6-1,.,TRBJ1-2,CASSEGRAGYTF,TGTGCCAGCAGTGAAGGCAGGGCTGGCTACACCTTC
.,15,TRBV6-5,.,TRBJ1-2,CASRFDKDLYYGYTF,TGTGCCAGCAGATTCGACAAAGACCTTTACTATGGCTACACCTTC
.,13,TRBV10-1,.,TRBJ1-2,CASGPGEKYGYTF,TGCGCCAGCGGGCCCGGGGAAAAGTATGGCTACACCTTC
few,14,TRBV3-1,TRBD2,TRBJ2-7,CASRRREGHYEQYF,TGTGCCAGCAGGCGGCGGGAGGGACACTACGAGCAGTACTTC
many,15,TRBV7-2,TRBD1,TRBJ1-4,CASSPRDRLGEKLFF,TGTGCCAGCAGCCCCCGGGACAGGCTGGGTGAAAAACTGTTTTTT
many,13,TRBV12-3/TRBV12-4,.,TRBJ1-4,CASSLGTGEKLFF,TGTGCCAGCAGTTTAGGGACTGGCGAAAAACTGTTTTTT
.,10,TRBV7-9,.,TRBJ2-2,CASMTGELFF,TGTGCCAGCATGACCGGGGAGCTGTTTTTT
.,12,TRBV7-9,.,TRBJ1-1,CASSFSVTEAFF,TGTGCCAGCAGCTTTTCGGTCACTGAAGCTTTCTTT
few,14,TRBV5-1,.,TRBJ1-1,CASSLFGQGSGAFF,TGCGCCAGCAGCTTGTTCGGGCAGGGGTCTGGGGCTTTCTTT
.,15,TRBV6-5,TRBD2,TRBJ2-5,CASSPHWGREVTQYF,TGTGCCAGCAGTCCACACTGGGGGAGGGAAGTAACCCAGTACTTC
few,14,TRBV7-2,.,TRBJ1-1,CASSSHGQNTEAFF,TGTGCCAGCAGCTCCCATGGACAGAACACTGAAGCTTTCTTT
.,13,TRBV5-1,.,TRBJ2-5,CASSLNAEETQYF,TGCGCCAGCAGCTTGAACGCCGAAGAGACCCAGTACTTC
few,15,TRBV7-9,.,TRBJ2-2,CASSPSYPRAGELFF,TGTGCCAGCAGCCCGTCCTACCCGAGAGCCGGGGAGCTGTTTTTT
many,12,TRBV7-9,.,TRBJ1-2,CASSGHVGGYTF,TGTGCCAGCAGCGGACATGTAGGAGGCTACACCTTC
few,13,TRBV6-5,.,TRBJ1-1,CASSYSASAEAFF,TGTGCCAGCAGTTACTCGGCATCCGCTGAAGCTTTCTTT
many,15,TRBV20-1,.,TRBJ1-1,CSANARAGMNTEAFF,TGCAGTGCTAATGCGAGGGCTGGTATGAACACTGAAGCTTTCTTT
few,11,TRBV5-1,.,TRBJ1-1,CASSLGPGAFF,TGCGCCAGCAGCTTGGGTCCGGGAGCTTTCTTT
.,17,TRBV9,TRBD2,TRBJ2-4,CASSRGLAGVVENIQYF,TGTGCCAGCAGCCGGGGACTAGCGGGAGTCGTGGAAAACATTCAGTACTTC
.,18,TRBV12-3/TRBV12-4,TRBD1,TRBJ1-1,CASSLRTGGLIPNTEAFF,TGTGCCAGCAGTTTAAGGACAGGGGGACTGATCCCCAACACTGAAGCTTTCTTT
.,14,TRBV28,TRBD1,TRBJ1-2,CASSSGQGTMGYTF,TGTGCCAGCAGTTCCGGACAGGGTACTATGGGCTACACCTTC
.,14,TRBV3-1,.,TRBJ1-3,CASRRTSSGNTIYF,TGTGCCAGCAGACGGACGTCCTCTGGAAACACCATATATTTT
.,14,TRBV12-3/TRBV12-4,.,TRBJ2-5,CASSLVLGMETQYF,TGTGCCAGCAGTTTGGTTTTGGGCATGGAGACCCAGTACTTC
.,16,TRBV6-2/TRBV6-3,.,TRBJ2-2,CASQPLPGQETGELFF,TGTGCCAGCCAACCTCTCCCGGGGCAAGAAACCGGGGAGCTGTTTTTT
few,14,TRBV28,.,TRBJ2-7,CASSFSGTYYEQYF,TGTGCCAGCAGTTTTTCCGGGACTTACTACGAGCAGTACTTC
few,12,TRBV6-2/TRBV6-3,TRBD1,TRBJ2-1,CASSFRGPEQFF,TGTGCCAGCAGCTTCAGGGGGCCAGAGCAGTTCTTC
.,12,TRBV20-1,.,TRBJ2-3,CSARRGTDTQYF,TGCAGTGCTCGACGAGGAACAGATACGCAGTATTTT
.,12,TRBV28,TRBD2,TRBJ2-1,CASRGTMNEQFF,TGTGCCAGCAGGGGGACTATGAATGAGCAGTTCTTC
few,14,TRBV6-5,.,TRBJ1-1,CASSYLGANTEAFF,TGTGCCAGCAGTTACTTGGGGGCGAACACTGAAGCTTTCTTT